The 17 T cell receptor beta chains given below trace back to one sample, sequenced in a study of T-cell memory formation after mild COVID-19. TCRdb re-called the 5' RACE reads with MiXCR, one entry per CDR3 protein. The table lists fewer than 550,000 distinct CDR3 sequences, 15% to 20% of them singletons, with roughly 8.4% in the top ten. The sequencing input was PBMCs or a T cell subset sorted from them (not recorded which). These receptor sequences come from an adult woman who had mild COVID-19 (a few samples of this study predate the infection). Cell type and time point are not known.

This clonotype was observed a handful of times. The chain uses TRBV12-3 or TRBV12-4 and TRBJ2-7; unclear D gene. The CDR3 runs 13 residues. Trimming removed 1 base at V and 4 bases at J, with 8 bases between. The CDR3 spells CASSLEGLYEQYF. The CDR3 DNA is TGTGCCAGCAGTTTAGAGGGTTTGTACGAGCAGTACTTC.

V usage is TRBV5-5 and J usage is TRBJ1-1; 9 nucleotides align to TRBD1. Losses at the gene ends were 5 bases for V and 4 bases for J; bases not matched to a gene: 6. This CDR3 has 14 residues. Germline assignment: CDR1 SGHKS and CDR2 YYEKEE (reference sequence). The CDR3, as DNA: TGTGCCAGCAGACGGGACAGGGTGGGCACTGAAGCTTTCTTT. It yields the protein CASRRDRVGTEAFF.

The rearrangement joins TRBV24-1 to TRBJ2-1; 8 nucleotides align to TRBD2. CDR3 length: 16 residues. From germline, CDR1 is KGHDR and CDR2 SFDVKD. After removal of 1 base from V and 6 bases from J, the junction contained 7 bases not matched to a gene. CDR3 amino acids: CATSDLLAGGGNEQFF. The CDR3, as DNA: TGTGCCACCAGTGATTTATTGGCGGGAGGTGGCAATGAGCAGTTCTTC.

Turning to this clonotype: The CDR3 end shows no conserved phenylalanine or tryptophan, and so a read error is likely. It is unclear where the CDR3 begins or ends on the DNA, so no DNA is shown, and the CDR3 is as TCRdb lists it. The chain's CDR3 is CASQARLAFL. The J gene is TRBJ2-4, the V gene TRBV7-9; TRBD2, the D gene given by the table, was not confirmed from the DNA. CDR1 is SEHNR and CDR2 is FQNEAQ in the germline V gene (reference sequence). Both ends counted, the CDR3 spans 10 residues.

As DNA, the CDR3 is TGTGCCAGCAGTTCAACCACCGGGACATCGAACACTGAAGCTTTCTTT. It encodes CASSSTTGTSNTEAFF. J is TRBJ1-1 and V is TRBV12-3 or TRBV12-4; D perhaps matches TRBD1 (6 bases). The CDR3 is 16 residues long. Trimming stripped 4 bases from V and 1 base from J, with 16 bases between.

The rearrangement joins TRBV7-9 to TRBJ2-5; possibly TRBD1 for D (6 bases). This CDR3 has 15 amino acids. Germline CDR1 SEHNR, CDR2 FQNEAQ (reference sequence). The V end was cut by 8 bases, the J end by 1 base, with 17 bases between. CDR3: CASGQQGLSQETQYF. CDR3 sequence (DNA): TGTGCCAGCGGACAACAGGGATTAAGCCAAGAGACCCAGTACTTC.

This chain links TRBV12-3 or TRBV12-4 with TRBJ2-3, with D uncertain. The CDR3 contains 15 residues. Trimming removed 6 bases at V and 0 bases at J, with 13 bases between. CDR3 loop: CASSSRTVSTDTQYF. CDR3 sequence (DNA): TGTGCCAGCAGCTCGAGGACGGTTAGCACAGATACGCAGTATTTT.

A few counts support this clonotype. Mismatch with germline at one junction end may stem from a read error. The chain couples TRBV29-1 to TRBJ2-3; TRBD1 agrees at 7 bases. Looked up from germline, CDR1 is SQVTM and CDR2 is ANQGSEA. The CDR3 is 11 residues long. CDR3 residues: CSAGQADTQYF. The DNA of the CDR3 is TGCAGCGCCGGACAGGCCGATACACAGTATTTT.

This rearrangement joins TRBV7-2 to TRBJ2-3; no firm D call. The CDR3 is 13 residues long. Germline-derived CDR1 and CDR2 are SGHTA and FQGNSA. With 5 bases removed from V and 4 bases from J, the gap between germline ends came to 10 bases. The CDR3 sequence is CASSPIVADTQYF. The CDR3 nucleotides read TGTGCCAGCAGCCCCATAGTCGCAGATACGCAGTATTTT.

The CDR3 is CSAKEPVNTEAFF. Here the CDR3 DNA reads TGCAGTGCTAAGGAGCCCGTGAACACTGAAGCTTTCTTT. This sequence joins TRBV20-1 and TRBJ1-1; D unresolved. The ends were cut back, 4 bases at V and 0 bases at J, with 9 bases in the middle. Per the germline V gene, CDR1 is DFQATT and CDR2 is SNEGSKA (reference sequence). This CDR3 region has 13 residues.

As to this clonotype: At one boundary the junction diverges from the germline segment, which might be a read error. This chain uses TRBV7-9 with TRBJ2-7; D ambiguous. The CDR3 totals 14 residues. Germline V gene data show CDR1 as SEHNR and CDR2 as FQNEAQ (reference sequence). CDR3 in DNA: TGTGCCGGCAGCCCAGTAATTAGCTCCTACGAGCAGTACTTC. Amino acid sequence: CAGSPVISSYEQYF.

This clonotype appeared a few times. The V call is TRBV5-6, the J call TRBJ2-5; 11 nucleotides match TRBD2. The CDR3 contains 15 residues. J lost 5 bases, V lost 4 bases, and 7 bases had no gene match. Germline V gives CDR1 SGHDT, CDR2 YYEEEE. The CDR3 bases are TGTGCCAGCAGCGCCACGACTAGCGGGACGGAGACCCAGTACTTC. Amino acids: CASSATTSGTETQYF.

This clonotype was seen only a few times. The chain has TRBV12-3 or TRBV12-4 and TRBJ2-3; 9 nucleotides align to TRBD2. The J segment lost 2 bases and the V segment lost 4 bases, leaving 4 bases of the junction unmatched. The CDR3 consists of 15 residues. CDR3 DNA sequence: TGTGCCAGCAGTTCAGCGGGGGGCGTCACAGATACGCAGTATTTT. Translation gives CASSSAGGVTDTQYF.

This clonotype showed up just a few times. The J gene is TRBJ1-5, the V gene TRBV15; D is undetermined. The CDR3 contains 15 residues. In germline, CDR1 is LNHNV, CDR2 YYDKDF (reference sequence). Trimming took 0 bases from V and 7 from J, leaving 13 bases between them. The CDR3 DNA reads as TGTGCCACCAGCAGAGATGCGGGGTTCGGCCAGCCCCAGCATTTT. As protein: CATSRDAGFGQPQHF.

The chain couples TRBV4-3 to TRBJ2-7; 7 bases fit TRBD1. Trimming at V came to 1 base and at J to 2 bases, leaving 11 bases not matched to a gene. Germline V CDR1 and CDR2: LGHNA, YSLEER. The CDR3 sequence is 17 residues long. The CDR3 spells CASSQGETRQGPYEQYF. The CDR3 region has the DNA TGCGCCAGCAGCCAAGGGGAAACGAGACAGGGTCCCTACGAGCAGTACTTC.

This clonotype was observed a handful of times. The CDR3 spells CATAQPHRGPTYEQYF. CDR3 coding DNA: TGTGCCACCGCGCAGCCCCACAGGGGGCCTACCTACGAGCAGTACTTC. V gene TRBV10-3 combines with J gene TRBJ2-7; 9 positions agree with TRBD1. Per the germline V gene, CDR1 is ENHRY and CDR2 is SYGVKD. The CDR3 is 16 residues long. V was clipped by 10 bases and J by 2 bases; unmatched bases: 15.

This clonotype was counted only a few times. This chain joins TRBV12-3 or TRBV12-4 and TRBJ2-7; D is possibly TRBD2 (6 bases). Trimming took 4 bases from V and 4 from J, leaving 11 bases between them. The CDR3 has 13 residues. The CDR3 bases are TGTGCCAGCAGTTCCCCCGCGGGGTACGAGCAGTACTTC. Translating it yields CASSSPAGYEQYF.